This T cell receptor beta chain was identified in a study of T-cell memory formation after mild COVID-19. General study results and limits: Researchers could not confirm that second-wave clones peaking on day 37 targeted SARS-CoV-2. CM and EM subsets held most contracting CD4+ clones; EMRA held CD8+ ones.

About this clonotype itself: Its target is not known.

Germline V gene data show CDR1 as SGHAT and CDR2 as FQNNGV. The CDR3 spans 13 residues. Trimming took 5 bases from V and 4 from J, leaving 12 bases between them. TCRdb re-derived calls from the 5' RACE reads in MiXCR, one entry per CDR3 protein. This sample has over 450,000 distinct CDR3 sequences, with around 21% found just once. V is TRBV11-2 and J is TRBJ2-7, with D perhaps TRBD1 (5 bases). This clonotype was obtained from an adult woman who had mild COVID-19 (a few samples of this study predate the infection). Cell type and time point are not known. Sequenced: PBMCs or a T cell subset sorted from them (not recorded which). The CDR3 nucleotides read TGTGCCAGCAGCCCAAGGGGTAGTTACGAGCAGTACTTC. Protein: CASSPRGSYEQYF.